This T cell receptor beta chain was sequenced in a study of T cell clonotyping in hematopoietic cell transplantation. TCRdb's table, derived via immunoSEQ multiplex PCR, lists solely in-frame clones and lacks some. The table shows about 12,000 clones, with about 72% occurring only once. Whole-study results and caveats: CD4 and CD8 repertoire contributions could not be separated without sorting.

Samples: about 28 days before transplant, then days 30, 100 and 180 after. This clone came up once. The antigen remains undetermined. CDR3 length equals 13 residues. Germline V gene lookup returns CDR1 GTSNPN and CDR2 SVGIG (reference sequence). This receptor was obtained from a male patient aged 60-70 years who had an allogeneic stem cell transplant from an unrelated donor, so the T cells may come from the graft donor. Some clones in this sample may be carry-over from other donors' samples. The sample was peripheral blood mononuclear cells, taken 180 days after allogeneic stem cell transplant. The genes are TRBV30 and TRBJ2-5, with 9 positions matching TRBD2. The CDR3 here is CAEAGGGEETQYF. The CDR3 nucleotides are TGTGCGGAAGCGGGCGGGGGGGAAGAGACCCAGTACTTC.